The clone carrying this TCR beta chain was counted once. Clones were sequenced by immunoSEQ multiplex PCR, and TCRdb holds only the in-frame ones, with some missing. Counted here are about 89,000 clones, about 88% occurring once; the ten biggest clones make up 1% to 1.5%. The sample is drawn from a study of blood T cell repertoires in COVID-19. The germline gives CDR1 SGDLS, CDR2 YYNGEE. The length of the CDR3 is 15 residues. V dropped 4 bases and J dropped 4 bases, with 14 bases sitting between them. The sample taken for sequencing was peripheral blood. The chain has TRBV9 and TRBJ1-4; perhaps TRBD1 as D (6 bases). The receptor comes from a man older than 75 with active or convalescent COVID-19. The CDR3 sequence is CASSPTGTSNEKLFF. In DNA, the CDR3 is TGTGCCAGCAGCCCCACTGGGACAAGTAATGAAAAACTGTTTTTT.